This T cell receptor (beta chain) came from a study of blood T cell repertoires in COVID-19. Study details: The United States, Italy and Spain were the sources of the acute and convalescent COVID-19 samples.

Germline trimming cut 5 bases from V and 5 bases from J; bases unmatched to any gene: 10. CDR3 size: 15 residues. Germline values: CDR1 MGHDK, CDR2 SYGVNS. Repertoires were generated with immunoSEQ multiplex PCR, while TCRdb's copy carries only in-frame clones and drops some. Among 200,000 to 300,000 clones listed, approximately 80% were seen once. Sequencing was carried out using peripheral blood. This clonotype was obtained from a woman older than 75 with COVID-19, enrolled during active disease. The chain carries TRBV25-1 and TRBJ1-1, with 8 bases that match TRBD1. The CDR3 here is CASSPTLQGGTEAFF. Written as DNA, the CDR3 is TGTGCCAGCAGTCCTACTCTACAGGGGGGTACTGAAGCTTTCTTT.